The next 21 T cell receptor beta chains were all read from a single sample in a study of tumor-infiltrating lymphocytes in primary liver carcinoma. Unsorted whole blood yielded blood RNA, and germline DNA was extracted as well. The authors made TCR beta cDNA from 400 to 600 ng total RNA with a constant-region primer. Slightly modified ARM-PCR, run as three nested multiplex PCR rounds, produced the TCR beta libraries. The first two PCR rounds used TRBV1-TRBV30 primers with a Cbeta primer, around 10 cycles each. TCRdb reanalysed the multiplex PCR reads using MiXCR and keeps one entry per CDR3 protein. The sample records approximately 330,000 distinct CDR3 sequences, about 65% being singletons. Sequencing input: peripheral blood. Receptors originate from a man aged 40-49 years with primary liver carcinoma and hepatitis B virus infection.

The chain joins TRBV19 to TRBJ2-5; the D is unclear. This CDR3 is 13 amino acids long. CDR1 LNHDA and CDR2 SQIVND come from the germline V gene (reference sequence). V was cut by 3 bases and J by 8 bases, with 13 bases left in between. The CDR3 nucleotides are TGTGCCAGTAGTATTGCTGGCCCGTTAACCCAGTACTTC. Encoded protein: CASSIAGPLTQYF.

To note about this clonotype: One end of the junction is discordant with germline, which a read error may explain. V is TRBV4-1 and J is TRBJ2-3; D assignment may be TRBD1 or TRBD2 (5 bases each). Looked up from germline, CDR1 is MGHRA and CDR2 is YSYEKL. The CDR3 spans 16 residues. CDR3 DNA sequence: TGCGCCAGCAGCCAGAGGACTGGACAAAACACAGATGCGCAGTATTTT. This encodes CASSQRTGQNTDAQYF.

The chain employs TRBV12-3 or TRBV12-4 and TRBJ1-1, with a weak D call TRBD1 (5 bases). This CDR3 is built from 13 residues. The germline V and J ends were trimmed by 11 bases and 0 bases, with 13 bases remaining between them. In DNA, the CDR3 is TGTGCCGGCAAAACGGGGGTGAACACTGAAGCTTTCTTT. This translates into CAGKTGVNTEAFF.

On this clonotype: One end of the junction fails to match germline, which may point to a read error. This chain uses TRBV11-2 with TRBJ2-7, with D perhaps TRBD1 or TRBD2 (6 bases each). Germline CDR1 reads SGHAT; CDR2 reads FQNNGV. This CDR3 has 14 amino acids. CDR3 amino acids: CASSSPTGRGERYF. CDR3 coding DNA: TGTGCCAGCAGTTCCCCGACAGGCCGCGGGGAGCGGTACTTC.

The V gene is TRBV11-2, the J gene TRBJ1-5, with 7 bases identical to TRBD2. The tail of the sequence fits TRBJ2-3 better, so the J call may be wrong. The CDR3 is 15 residues long. Germline CDR1 reads SGHAT; CDR2 reads FQNNGV. In DNA form, the CDR3 reads TGTGCCGGTATTAGGGGAGGGTGGGTCAATCAGCCCCAGTATTTT. Its translation: CAGIRGGWVNQPQYF.

This rearrangement joins TRBV6-2 or TRBV6-3 to TRBJ1-2; TRBD1 matches at 11 bases. V gave up 7 bases and J gave up 5 bases; unmatched junction bases: 9. The CDR3 covers 15 residues. Looked up from germline, CDR1 is MNHEY and CDR2 is SVGEGT. CDR3 protein: CASTGQGARKYGYTF. CDR3 sequence (DNA): TGTGCCAGCACCGGACAGGGGGCGAGAAAATATGGCTACACCTTC.

DNA for the CDR3: TGTGCCAGCAGAAATCAAGGGGGTCGCTCCTACGAGCAGTACTTC. Translating gives CASRNQGGRSYEQYF. The chain combines TRBV6-1 with TRBJ2-7; possible D gene TRBD1, 6 bases. Germline V gene sequence: CDR1 MNHNS, CDR2 SASEGT. Trimming removed 6 bases at V and 0 bases at J, with 15 bases between. This CDR3 has 15 residues.

A remark on this clonotype: An end of the junction does not agree with germline; a read error may underlie this. This chain connects TRBV10-1 to TRBJ2-3, with a tentative D call TRBD2 (5 bases). CDR3 length: 15 amino acids. Germline V gene data show CDR1 as WNHNN and CDR2 as SYGVQD (reference sequence). The CDR3 loop reads CTSSDEGKQHDTQYF. The DNA of the CDR3 is TGCACCAGCAGTGACGAGGGTAAGCAGCACGATACGCAGTATTTT.

The CDR3 region has the DNA TGCGCCAGCCCCCTCCGACAGGCGGTACAAGAGACCCAGTACTTC. As protein: CASPLRQAVQETQYF. The rearrangement joins TRBV4-1 to TRBJ2-5, with D possibly TRBD1 on 6 matching bases. V lost 8 bases, J lost 2 bases, and 18 bases lay in between. CDR3 length: 15 amino acids. CDR1 MGHRA and CDR2 YSYEKL come from the germline V gene.

Comment on this clonotype: One junction end disagrees with the germline gene, perhaps due to a read error. J is TRBJ2-4 and V is TRBV6-5, with D perhaps matching TRBD1 or TRBD2 (5 bases each). The CDR3 has 15 residues. Germline V gives CDR1 MNHEY, CDR2 SVGAGI. The CDR3 DNA reads as TGTGCCAGCAGTTATGGGGGAAGTGGCAGAAACATTCGGTACTTC. This encodes CASSYGGSGRNIRYF.

V is TRBV10-3 and J is TRBJ1-1, with D unresolved. CDR1 and CDR2 (germline): ENHRY, SYGVKD. V was pared by 11 bases and J by 2 bases, with 24 bases between. The CDR3 is 16 residues long. The CDR3 DNA reads as TGTGCCTCTTCCCTTATCCAGAACGGGCCCAACACTGAAGCTTTCTTT. Its translation: CASSLIQNGPNTEAFF.

Remarks on this clonotype: This clone may be a read error of a much larger clone one base away. This chain uses TRBV6-6 with TRBJ2-2; weak D call: TRBD2 (5 bases). The V gene's germline CDR1 is MNHNY and CDR2 SVGAGI (reference sequence). The CDR3 is made up of 12 amino acids. CDR3 sequence (DNA): TGTGCCAGCACCCCGAACACCGGGGAGCTGATTTTT. As protein: CASTPNTGELIF.

The chain links TRBV30 to TRBJ1-1; D is unclear. The V end lost 5 bases, the J end lost 1 base, and 14 bases lay between the germline ends. The germline gives CDR1 GTSNPN, CDR2 SVGIG (reference sequence). This CDR3 contains 14 residues. CDR3 nucleotide sequence: TGTGCCTGGTCGGTCGGACGGGGGAACACTGAAGCTTTCTTT. Its protein product is CAWSVGRGNTEAFF.

The chain recombines TRBV4-3 with TRBJ2-1; 15 nucleotides agree with TRBD2. V was clipped by 3 bases and J by 0 bases; unmatched bases: 6. CDR3 size: 19 residues. The germline CDR1 and CDR2 sequences are LGHNA and YSLEER. CDR3 residues: CASSQWGLAGGISYNEQFF. CDR3 nucleotides: TGCGCCAGCAGCCAGTGGGGACTAGCGGGAGGTATCTCCTACAATGAGCAGTTCTTC.

V usage is TRBV11-2 and J usage is TRBJ2-7, with D tentatively TRBD1 or TRBD2 (5 bases each). Germline V gene lookup returns CDR1 SGHAT and CDR2 FQNNGV. The V end lost 4 bases, the J end lost 6 bases, and 10 bases lay between the germline ends. CDR3 length: 12 residues. In nucleotides, the CDR3 is TGTGCCAGCAGCTCTGGGGGTTGCGAGCAGTACTTC. Translating gives CASSSGGCEQYF.

This clonotype was counted at least ten times. V is TRBV5-6 and J is TRBJ2-3, with a weak D call TRBD2 (5 bases). V dropped 4 bases and J dropped 1 base, with 19 bases sitting between them. Germline CDR1 SGHDT, CDR2 YYEEEE. The CDR3 length is 17 residues. The CDR3 bases are TGTGCCAGCAGCCTGGGAGAACTTCGACTTCGCACAGATACGCAGTATTTT. Its translation is CASSLGELRLRTDTQYF.

A remark on this clonotype: One end of the junction fails to match germline, which may point to a read error. CDR3 loop: CANSTRSGDRHNEQFF. DNA of the CDR3: TGTGCCAACAGCACCAGGTCGGGGGACAGGCACAATGAGCAGTTCTTC. The chain combines TRBV7-9 with TRBJ2-1; 8 bases align to TRBD1. From germline, CDR1 is SEHNR and CDR2 FQNEAQ (reference sequence). The CDR3 loop spans 16 amino acids.

In regard to this clonotype: A read error is possible here, since a much larger clone lies one base away. The chain carries TRBV12-3 or TRBV12-4 and TRBJ2-1, with D possibly being TRBD2 (5 bases). CDR3 length: 16 amino acids. The ends were cut back, 6 bases at V and 4 bases at J, with 19 bases in the middle. The DNA of the CDR3 is TGTGCCAGCAGCCGATGGACTGGCGGCCATTACAATGAGCAGTTCTTC. This codes for CASSRWTGGHYNEQFF.

The rearrangement joins TRBV5-6 to TRBJ2-5; 7 bases are shared with TRBD1. Germline assignment: CDR1 SGHDT and CDR2 YYEEEE. The CDR3 consists of 15 residues. Germline trimming cut 5 bases from V and 4 bases from J; bases unmatched to any gene: 11. DNA for the CDR3: TGTGCCAGCAGTACGGGGACAGCCACCAGAGAGACCCAGTACTTC. Its translation is CASSTGTATRETQYF.

In its sample, this clonotype was seen once. The junction departs from germline at one end; a sequencing error may be responsible. V usage is TRBV6-1 and J usage is TRBJ2-3; TRBD2 might be the D (6 bases). Germline lookup yields CDR1 MNHNS and CDR2 SASEGT. The CDR3 is 14 amino acids. This CDR3 reads CVSCLGLGQDTQYF. The CDR3 DNA sequence: TGTGTCAGCTGTCTGGGACTGGGCCAAGATACTCAGTATTTT.

In this sample, this clonotype turned up many times. The V gene is TRBV10-2, the J gene TRBJ2-7, with D perhaps matching TRBD2 (6 bases). V gave up 4 bases and J gave up 5 bases, with 9 bases separating them. Germline V CDR1 and CDR2: WSHSY, SAAADI. The CDR3 totals 12 residues. CDR3 in amino acids: CASSVSGDEQYF. The CDR3 DNA reads TGCGCCAGCAGTGTGTCGGGAGACGAGCAGTACTTC.